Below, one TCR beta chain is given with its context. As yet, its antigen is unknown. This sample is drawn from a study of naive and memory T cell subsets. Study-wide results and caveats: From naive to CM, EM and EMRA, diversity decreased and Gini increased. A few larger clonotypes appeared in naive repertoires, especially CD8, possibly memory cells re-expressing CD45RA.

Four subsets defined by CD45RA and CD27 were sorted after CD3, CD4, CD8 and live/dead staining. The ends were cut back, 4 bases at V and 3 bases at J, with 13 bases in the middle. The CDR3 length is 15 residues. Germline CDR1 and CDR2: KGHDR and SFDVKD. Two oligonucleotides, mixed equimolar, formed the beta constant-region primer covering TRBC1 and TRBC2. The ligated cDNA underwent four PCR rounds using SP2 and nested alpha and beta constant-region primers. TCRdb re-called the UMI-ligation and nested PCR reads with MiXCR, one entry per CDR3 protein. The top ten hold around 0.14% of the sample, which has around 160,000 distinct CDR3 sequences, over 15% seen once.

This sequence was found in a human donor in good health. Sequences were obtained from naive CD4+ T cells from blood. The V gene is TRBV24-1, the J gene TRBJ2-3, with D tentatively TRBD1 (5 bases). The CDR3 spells CATSDMGTGTDTQYF. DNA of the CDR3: TGTGCCACCAGTGACATGGGAACAGGAACAGATACGCAGTATTTT.